Below, 28 T cell receptor beta chains from the same sample are listed, as sequenced in a study of CD8+ T cells in alopecia areata (dated by TCRdb to 2017 to 2018). Library preparation employed the immunoSEQ multiplex PCR assay. For TCR sequencing, RNA was extracted from every sample and reverse transcribed into cDNA to serve as template. TCRdb took over this immuneACCESS table, retaining in-frame rearrangements with V and J assigned. Such tables are incomplete; in checked studies, under half of the missing clones stem from an unresolved V gene, and the remainder is unexplained. The sample table records some 150,000 clones; roughly four fifths of these occur just once. The top ten hold around 25% of the sample. This sample's time point label indicates: around 28 days on oral tofacitinib. The treatment or condition label, as the study defines it: oral pan-JAK inhibitor, 5-10 mg twice daily. The source material was CD8+ T cells sorted from blood, sampled at week 4, from a patient treated with tofacitinib. The receptors derive from a human donor with alopecia areata.

This clone was recorded only once. The chain joins TRBV5-4 to TRBJ2-1; D unresolved. Germline CDR1 is SGHNT and CDR2 is YYREEE (reference sequence). This CDR3 is built from 14 residues. Trimming cost V 0 bases and J 7 bases, with 11 bases left between them. This CDR3 is CASSLDNLGNEQFF. For the CDR3, the DNA is TGTGCCAGCAGCTTGGATAATCTTGGGAATGAGCAGTTCTTC.

This sequence joins TRBV4-2 and TRBJ2-5; 10 bases are a match to TRBD2. This CDR3 comprises 16 residues. Per germline, CDR1 LGHNA and CDR2 YNFKEQ. The V and J ends lost 0 bases and 3 bases, in that order; junction bases with no gene match: 4. This CDR3 reads CASSQDRGTSEETQYF. CDR3 bases: TGTGCCAGCAGCCAAGATCGCGGGACTAGCGAAGAGACCCAGTACTTC.

The chain links TRBV12-5 to TRBJ1-1; tentative D call: TRBD1 (6 bases). Looked up from germline, CDR1 is LGHNT and CDR2 is FRNRAP. The CDR3 is 13 residues long. The ends were cut back, 3 bases at V and 6 bases at J, with 11 bases in the middle. As DNA, the CDR3 is TGTGCTAGTGGTTTATCGGGGGCGGCTGAAGCTTTCTTT. Its translation is CASGLSGAAEAFF.

The rearrangement joins TRBV7-9 to TRBJ2-7; no definite D call. From germline, CDR1 is SEHNR and CDR2 FQNEAQ (reference sequence). V was shortened by 1 base and J by 0 bases, with 10 bases between the two germline ends. The CDR3 consists of 15 residues. CDR3 protein: CASSLVRGNSYEQYF. CDR3 nucleotide sequence: TGTGCCAGCAGCTTAGTACGCGGCAACTCCTACGAGCAGTACTTC.

V usage is TRBV15 and J usage is TRBJ2-5, with D unresolved. Germline V lookup: CDR1 LNHNV, CDR2 YYDKDF (reference sequence). Deletions cut 5 bases from V and 0 bases from J, with 13 bases between. The CDR3 has 15 amino acids. CDR3 in amino acids: CATSPNGINQETQYF. The CDR3 DNA sequence: TGTGCCACCAGCCCGAATGGGATAAACCAAGAGACCCAGTACTTC.

The CDR3 is CASSLTLDYEQYF. The CDR3 region has the DNA TGTGCCAGCAGTTTAACACTTGATTACGAGCAGTACTTC. The chain combines TRBV27 with TRBJ2-7; D not certain. This CDR3 is 13 amino acids long. V was cut by 2 bases and J by 4 bases, with 9 bases left in between. The germline V gene encodes CDR1 MNHEY and CDR2 SMNVEV (reference sequence).

As concerns this clone: Other nucleotide sequences in the sample specify the same CDR3. The gene calls are TRBV7-6 and TRBJ2-7; D may be TRBD1 or TRBD2 (6 bases each). The germline V and J ends were trimmed by 1 base and 5 bases, with 9 bases remaining between them. From germline, CDR1 is SGHVS and CDR2 FNYEAQ. The CDR3 loop spans 13 amino acids. The CDR3 loop reads CASSLVGGDEQYF. CDR3 coding DNA: TGTGCCAGCAGCTTAGTGGGGGGCGACGAGCAGTACTTC.

V gene TRBV7-2 combines with J gene TRBJ2-3; tentatively, D is TRBD2 (7 bases). Germline loops: CDR1 SGHTA, CDR2 FQGNSA. The CDR3 loop spans 16 amino acids. Between the trimmed V and J ends, which lost 0 bases and 2 bases, there was a span of 12 bases. The CDR3 sequence: CASSLADGGLTDTQYF. The DNA of the CDR3 is TGTGCCAGCAGCTTAGCGGACGGGGGGCTCACAGATACGCAGTATTTT.

The rearrangement joins TRBV6-1 to TRBJ2-5; D is perhaps TRBD2 (5 bases). This CDR3 has 16 residues. The germline gives CDR1 MNHNS, CDR2 SASEGT. The V gene lost 1 base and the J gene lost 4 bases, with 16 bases spanning the gap. As DNA, the CDR3 is TGTGCCAGCAGTGAAGAAAGGAGGCGAAGAGTAGAGACCCAGTACTTC. As protein: CASSEERRRRVETQYF.

The chain recombines TRBV7-6 with TRBJ2-3, with D maybe TRBD1 (7 bases). The V end was cut by 5 bases, the J end by 4 bases, with 13 bases between. CDR1 SGHVS and CDR2 FNYEAQ come from the germline V gene. The CDR3 sequence is 14 residues long. CDR3 amino acids: CASSPGRGADTQYF. The CDR3 bases are TGTGCCAGCAGCCCGGGCAGGGGGGCAGATACGCAGTATTTT. Full variable domain (remainder filled in from reference TRBV7-6 and TRBJ2-3): GAGVSQSPRYKVTKRGQDVALRCDPISGHVSLYWYRQALGQGPEFLTYFNYEAQQDKSGLPNDRFSAERPEGSISTLTIQRTEQRDSAMYRCASSPGRGADTQYFGPGTRLTVL.

This clone occurred a few times. The chain uses TRBV29-1 and TRBJ2-5; 9 bases map to TRBD2. Trimming removed 1 base from V and 5 bases from J; junction bases left unmatched: 5. Germline V gene data show CDR1 as SQVTM and CDR2 as ANQGSEA. CDR3 length equals 14 residues. CDR3 in DNA: TGCAGCGTTGAAGGACTAGCGGACCTCGAGACCCAGTACTTC. Translation: CSVEGLADLETQYF.

This sequence joins TRBV9 and TRBJ1-4; a possible D gene is TRBD1 (5 bases). V lost 3 bases and J 8 bases, leaving 17 bases between the germline ends. The CDR3 loop spans 15 amino acids. In germline, CDR1 is SGDLS, CDR2 YYNGEE. CDR3 coding DNA: TGTGCCAGCAGCGGTGGAAGGGACCTGGGGGAAAAACTGTTTTTT. It codes for CASSGGRDLGEKLFF.

The chain uses TRBV4-2 and TRBJ1-6; D call uncertain. The V end was cut by 0 bases, the J end by 2 bases, with 11 bases between. Germline CDR1 reads LGHNA; CDR2 reads YNFKEQ. The CDR3 consists of 17 residues. CDR3 residues: CASSQDISGTYNSPLHF. CDR3 bases: TGTGCCAGCAGCCAAGATATAAGCGGGACCTATAATTCACCCCTCCACTTT.

The rearrangement joins TRBV30 to TRBJ2-7; D is undetermined. Germline CDR1 and CDR2: GTSNPN and SVGIG (reference sequence). Trimming took 0 bases from V and 5 from J, leaving 11 bases between them. CDR3 length equals 13 residues. CDR3 residues: CAWSVGHLDEQYF. The CDR3 DNA reads as TGTGCCTGGAGTGTTGGGCACCTGGACGAGCAGTACTTC.

This clone has a handful of counts. The chain joins TRBV7-9 to TRBJ2-5; 8 bases align to TRBD2. V was clipped by 6 bases and J by 4 bases; unmatched bases: 4. Germline values: CDR1 SEHNR, CDR2 FQNEAQ (reference sequence). This CDR3 comprises 13 residues. Written as DNA, the CDR3 is TGTGCCAGCAGAGATAGCGGGGCAGAGACCCAGTACTTC. Translating gives CASRDSGAETQYF.

This clone was picked up a small number of times. J is TRBJ2-3 and V is TRBV29-1, with 8 positions matching TRBD2. Trimming took 4 bases from V and 4 from J; bases not matched to a gene: 7. CDR3 length: 14 residues. Germline-derived CDR1 and CDR2 are SQVTM and ANQGSEA. The CDR3 bases are TGCAGCGTTGTGGGACTAGTCGACGCAGATACGCAGTATTTT. Its translation: CSVVGLVDADTQYF.

The chain recombines TRBV5-1 with TRBJ2-7, with unresolved D. The CDR3 length is 17 residues. The V gene's germline CDR1 is SGHRS and CDR2 YFSETQ. Trimming removed 3 bases at V and 5 bases at J, with 24 bases between. Here the CDR3 reads CASSSFIYPEPGHEQYF. The CDR3 bases are TGCGCCAGCAGCTCCTTCATTTATCCCGAACCAGGTCACGAGCAGTACTTC.

This clone was counted only a few times. This chain links TRBV7-2 with TRBJ1-2, with D maybe TRBD1 (5 bases). CDR1 is SGHTA, CDR2 FQGNSA, per germline. V lost 2 bases to trimming and J lost 7 bases, with 8 bases between them. The CDR3 consists of 12 residues. The DNA for the CDR3 is TGTGCCAGCAGCTTATCCGGGACTGGCTACACCTTC. This gives the protein CASSLSGTGYTF. Filled out from reference TRBV7-2 and TRBJ1-2, the complete variable domain reads GAGVSQSPSNKVTEKGKDVELRCDPISGHTALYWYRQSLGQGLEFLIYFQGNSAPDKSGLPSDRFSAERTGGSVSTLTIQRTQQEDSAVYLCASSLSGTGYTFGSGTRLTVV.

On this clone itself: An end of the junction differs from the germline gene, which may be a read error. V is TRBV2 and J is TRBJ2-5; TRBD2 might be the D (6 bases). Germline V gives CDR1 SNHLY, CDR2 FYNNEI. The length of the CDR3 is 10 residues. The CDR3 reads CASGGPDVDF. CDR3 in DNA: TGTGCCAGCGGAGGGCCCGATGTGGACTTC. Variable domain in full (rest from reference TRBV2 and TRBJ2-5): EPEVTQTPSHQVTQMGQEVILRCVPISNHLYFYWYRQILGQKVEFLVSFYNNEISEKSEIFDDQFSVERPDGSNFTLKIRSTKLEDSAMYFCASGGPDVDFGPGTRLLVL.

The rearrangement joins TRBV5-4 to TRBJ1-1, with 10 bases lining up with TRBD1. The CDR3 spans 16 residues. Trimming cost V 0 bases and J 2 bases; bases outside gene matches: 4. Germline CDR1 SGHNT, CDR2 YYREEE (reference sequence). DNA of the CDR3: TGTGCCAGCAGCTTGGGACAGGGGGCGGCCAACACTGAAGCTTTCTTT. Its translation is CASSLGQGAANTEAFF.

This chain connects TRBV7-2 to TRBJ2-7; 9 bases are a match to TRBD2. The length of the CDR3 is 15 residues. Germline V gene sequence: CDR1 SGHTA, CDR2 FQGNSA. V gave up 5 bases and J gave up 5 bases; unmatched junction bases: 10. The CDR3 coding sequence is TGTGCCAGCAGCCCGCGGGGGGGCGGAGTCCACGAGCAGTACTTC. This sequence encodes CASSPRGGGVHEQYF. Combining the CDR3 with reference TRBV7-2 and TRBJ2-7 gives the whole variable domain GAGVSQSPSNKVTEKGKDVELRCDPISGHTALYWYRQSLGQGLEFLIYFQGNSAPDKSGLPSDRFSAERTGGSVSTLTIQRTQQEDSAVYLCASSPRGGGVHEQYFGPGTRLTVT.

This chain uses TRBV5-6 with TRBJ1-5, with 10 bases that match TRBD1. The CDR3 is 14 amino acids. Trimming at V came to 4 bases and at J to 6 bases, leaving 4 bases not matched to a gene. Germline assignment: CDR1 SGHDT and CDR2 YYEEEE. The CDR3 nucleotides read TGTGCCAGCAGCATCGGACAGGGGGTTCAGCCCCAGCATTTT. This codes for CASSIGQGVQPQHF.

The chain has TRBV6-5 and TRBJ1-3, with D unresolved. CDR3 length equals 15 residues. The V end lost 0 bases, the J end lost 0 bases, and 6 bases lay between the germline ends. CDR1 MNHEY and CDR2 SVGAGI come from the germline V gene. CDR3 sequence: CASSYSKSSGNTIYF. Written as DNA, the CDR3 is TGTGCCAGCAGTTACTCGAAGAGCTCTGGAAACACCATATATTTT.

V and J are TRBV15 and TRBJ1-1; 7 positions match TRBD1. The CDR3 has 13 amino acids. CDR1 is LNHNV and CDR2 is YYDKDF in the germline V gene (reference sequence). V shed 3 bases and J 6 bases; nucleotides not matched to a gene: 4. The chain's CDR3 is CATSRSGQAEAFF. The CDR3 DNA is TGTGCCACCAGCAGGTCTGGACAGGCTGAAGCTTTCTTT.

The chain links TRBV7-2 to TRBJ2-3, with 9 positions matching TRBD2. The V gene end was trimmed by 1 base and the J gene end by 2 bases; junction bases not matched to a gene: 7. The CDR3 has 17 amino acids. Germline-derived CDR1 and CDR2 are SGHTA and FQGNSA. The CDR3 reads CASSLGLGGGDTDTQYF. The CDR3 nucleotides are TGTGCCAGCAGCTTAGGACTCGGCGGGGGGGACACAGATACGCAGTATTTT.

The chain joins TRBV5-4 to TRBJ2-7; tentative D call: TRBD1 (6 bases). The CDR3 extends over 12 amino acids. The germline V gene has CDR1 SGHNT and CDR2 YYREEE (reference sequence). The V end lost 4 bases, the J end lost 6 bases, and 11 bases lay between the germline ends. Written as DNA, the CDR3 is TGTGCCAGCAGCCTAACAGGGACCGAGCAGTACTTC. Protein product: CASSLTGTEQYF.

V and J are TRBV19 and TRBJ2-1; no clear D. The CDR3 is 13 residues long. Germline CDR1 and CDR2: LNHDA and SQIVND (reference sequence). V was shortened by 3 bases and J by 7 bases, with 10 bases between the two germline ends. The CDR3, as DNA: TGTGCCAGTAGTATCCCCCCAAGTAATGAGCAGTTCTTC. This translates into CASSIPPSNEQFF.

The chain combines TRBV4-3 with TRBJ2-1; D call uncertain. The V and J ends lost 0 bases and 13 bases respectively, with 13 bases between them. Germline CDR1 and CDR2: LGHNA and YSLEER. The CDR3 contains 13 residues. CDR3 protein: CASSQDTSLQQFF. In DNA, the CDR3 is TGCGCCAGCAGCCAAGATACGTCCCTCCAACAGTTCTTC.